The T cell receptor beta chain described here comes from a study of blood T cell repertoires in COVID-19. Across the study: The United States, Italy and Spain provided the acute and convalescent COVID-19 samples. In each case, the material was cDNA or gDNA derived from T cells, B-cell-depleted T cells, or PBMCs.

The authors' processing: Cell counts per sample came from amplifying reference gene primers. Assay: immunoSEQ multiplex PCR; the TCRdb copy retains only in-frame clones and omits some. V, J and clone size derive from that table, while D and trimming were established from the DNA sequence. Of some 250,000 clones detected, roughly 84% appear once; the ten largest clones hold approximately 4.8%. The germline V gene has CDR1 MNHEY and CDR2 SVGEGT. This CDR3 comprises 14 residues. J gave up 6 bases and V 2 bases, and 6 bases lay outside the gene matches. The chain recombines TRBV6-2 or TRBV6-3 with TRBJ2-7; 8 bases agree with TRBD1. Source material: peripheral blood. The receptor comes from a man aged 50-59 years with active or convalescent COVID-19. The CDR3 DNA is TGTGCCAGCAGTTACCACGGACAGGGAGGCGAGCAGTACTTC. It translates to CASSYHGQGGEQYF.